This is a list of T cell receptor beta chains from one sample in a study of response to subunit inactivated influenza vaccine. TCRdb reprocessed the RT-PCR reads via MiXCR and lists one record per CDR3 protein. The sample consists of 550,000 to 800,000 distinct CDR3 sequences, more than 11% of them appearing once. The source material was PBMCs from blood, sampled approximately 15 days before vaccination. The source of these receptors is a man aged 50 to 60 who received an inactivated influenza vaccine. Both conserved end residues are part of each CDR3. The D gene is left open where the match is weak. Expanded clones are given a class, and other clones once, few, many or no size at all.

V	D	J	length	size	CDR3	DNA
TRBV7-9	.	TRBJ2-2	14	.	CASSLAQHTGELFF	TGTGCCAGCAGCTTAGCGCAGCACACCGGGGAGCTGTTTTTT
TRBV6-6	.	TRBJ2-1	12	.	CASSATAREQVF	TGTGCCAGCAGTGCCACCGCGCGAGAGCAGGTCTTC
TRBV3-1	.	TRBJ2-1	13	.	CASSARGTNKQFF	TGTGCCAGCAGCGCAAGGGGGACAAATAAGCAGTTCTTC
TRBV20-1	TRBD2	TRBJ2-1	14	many	CSASSGRTLAEQFF	TGCAGTGCTTCTAGCGGGAGGACCTTGGCTGAGCAGTTCTTC
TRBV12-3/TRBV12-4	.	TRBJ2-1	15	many	CASSLVQSSYNEQFF	TGTGCCAGCAGTTTGGTCCAGAGCTCCTACAATGAGCAGTTCTTC
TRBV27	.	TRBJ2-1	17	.	CASSYNPGLMKYNEQFF	TGTGCCAGCAGTTATAACCCGGGCCTCATGAAATACAATGAGCAGTTCTTC
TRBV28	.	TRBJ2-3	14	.	CASSPTGMRDTQYF	TGTGCCAGCAGCCCAACGGGAATGAGAGATACGCAGTATTTT
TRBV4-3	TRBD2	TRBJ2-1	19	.	CASSQYYQWELAGYNEQFF	TGCGCCAGCAGCCAATATTACCAGTGGGAACTAGCGGGGTACAATGAGCAGTTCTTC
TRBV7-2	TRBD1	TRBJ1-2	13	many	CASSPQGYYGYTF	TGTGCCAGCAGTCCACAGGGGTACTATGGCTACACCTTC
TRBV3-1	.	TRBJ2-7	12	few	CASSQVQREQYF	TGTGCCAGCAGCCAAGTTCAGAGGGAGCAGTACTTC
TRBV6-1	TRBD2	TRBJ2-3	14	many	CASSLGLDTDTQYF	TGTGCCAGCAGCTTGGGACTAGACACAGATACGCAGTATTTT
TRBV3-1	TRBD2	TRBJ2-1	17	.	CASSHHTSGGASDEQFF	TGTGCCAGCAGCCACCACACTAGCGGGGGGGCCAGCGATGAGCAGTTCTTC
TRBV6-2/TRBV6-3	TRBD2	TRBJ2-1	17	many	CASTPTSGGGAYNEQFF	TGTGCCAGCACTCCTACTAGCGGGGGAGGGGCCTACAATGAGCAGTTCTTC
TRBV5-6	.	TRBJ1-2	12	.	CASSSVNYGYTF	TGTGCCAGCAGTTCGGTTAACTATGGCTACACCTTC
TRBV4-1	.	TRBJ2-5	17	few	CASSQRVGWTPQETQYF	TGCGCCAGCAGCCAACGTGTCGGATGGACGCCCCAAGAGACCCAGTACTTC
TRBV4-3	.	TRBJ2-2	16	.	CASSHPGRANTGELFF	TGCGCCAGCAGCCACCCCGGCAGGGCGAACACCGGGGAGCTGTTTTTT
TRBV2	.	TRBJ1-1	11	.	CASPSNTEAFF	TGTGCCAGCCCCTCTAACACTGAAGCTTTCTTT
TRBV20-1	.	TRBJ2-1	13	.	CSAPQPRFGEQFF	TGCAGTGCGCCACAACCTCGGTTTGGTGAGCAGTTCTTC
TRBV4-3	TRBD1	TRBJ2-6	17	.	CASSQEGQASGANVLTF	TGCGCCAGCAGCCAAGAGGGACAGGCCTCTGGGGCCAACGTCCTGACTTTC
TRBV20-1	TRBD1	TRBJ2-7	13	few	CSAWQGASYEQYF	TGCAGTGCTTGGCAGGGGGCCTCCTACGAGCAGTACTTC
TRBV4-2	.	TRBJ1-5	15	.	CASSQELGGNQPQHF	TGTGCCAGCAGCCAAGAATTAGGGGGGAATCAGCCCCAGCATTTT
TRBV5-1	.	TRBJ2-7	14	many	CASSFGRGYYEQYF	TGCGCCAGCAGCTTCGGCAGGGGCTACTACGAGCAGTACTTC
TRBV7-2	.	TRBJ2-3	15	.	CASSPRRTSTDTQYF	TGTGCCAGCAGCCCCCGTCGGACTAGCACAGATACGCAGTATTTT
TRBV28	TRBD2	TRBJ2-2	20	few	CASSSHPGLAGTTNTGELFF	TGTGCCAGCAGTTCTCACCCCGGACTAGCGGGGACGACGAACACCGGGGAGCTGTTTTTT
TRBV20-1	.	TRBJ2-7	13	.	CSARASNSYEQYF	TGCAGTGCGAGAGCCAGCAACTCCTACGAGCAGTACTTC
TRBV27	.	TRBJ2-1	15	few	CASSLNRVSYNEQFF	TGTGCCAGCAGCTTAAACAGGGTTTCCTACAATGAGCAGTTCTTC
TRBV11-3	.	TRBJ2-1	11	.	CASSSRGKQFF	TGTGCCAGCAGCTCTAGGGGGAAGCAGTTCTTC
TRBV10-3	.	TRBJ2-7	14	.	CAIRGADLGYEQYF	TGTGCCATCAGGGGGGCGGATCTTGGGTACGAGCAGTACTTC
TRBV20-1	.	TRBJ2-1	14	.	CSPSGQRFYNEQFF	TGCAGCCCAAGCGGACAGCGCTTCTACAATGAGCAGTTCTTC
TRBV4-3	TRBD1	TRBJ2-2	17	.	CASSQDLGQGRSGELFF	TGCGCCAGCAGCCAAGATCTGGGACAGGGGAGGTCCGGGGAGCTGTTTTTT
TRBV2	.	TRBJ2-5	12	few	CASSDAQETQYF	TGTGCCAGCAGTGATGCCCAAGAGACCCAGTACTTC
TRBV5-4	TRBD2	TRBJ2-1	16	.	CASSFLAGADYNEQFF	TGTGCCAGCAGCTTTCTAGCGGGGGCCGATTACAATGAGCAGTTCTTC
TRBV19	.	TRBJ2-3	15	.	CASADRPVGTDTQYF	TGTGCCAGTGCCGACAGACCTGTAGGCACAGATACGCAGTATTTT
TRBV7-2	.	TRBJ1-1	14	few	CASSLVNMNTEAFF	TGTGCCAGCAGCTTGGTGAACATGAACACTGAAGCTTTCTTT
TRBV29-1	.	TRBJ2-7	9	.	CSVGAEQYF	TGCAGCGTTGGGGCCGAGCAGTACTTC
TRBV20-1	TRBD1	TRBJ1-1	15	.	CSAFRQGGMNTEAFF	TGCAGTGCCTTTCGACAGGGGGGTATGAACACTGAAGCTTTCTTT
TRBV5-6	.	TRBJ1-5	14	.	CASSLNGVRLPQHF	TGTGCCAGCAGCTTAAATGGGGTCAGGCTGCCCCAGCATTTT
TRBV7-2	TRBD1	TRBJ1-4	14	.	CASSRGGANEKLFF	TGTGCCAGCAGTCGAGGGGGCGCGAATGAAAAACTGTTTTTT
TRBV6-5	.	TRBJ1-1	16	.	CASSYSTPGQNTEAFF	TGTGCCAGCAGTTACTCAACACCGGGACAGAACACTGAAGCTTTCTTT
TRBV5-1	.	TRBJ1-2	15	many	CASSPGIAYGYGYTF	TGCGCCAGCAGCCCGGGGATAGCCTATGGCTATGGCTACACCTTC
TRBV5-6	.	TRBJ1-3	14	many	CASSLGNPGNTIYF	TGTGCCAGCAGCTTGGGAAACCCTGGAAACACCATATATTTT
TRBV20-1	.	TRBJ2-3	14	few	CSARKGPSTDTQYF	TGCAGTGCTAGAAAGGGACCCAGCACAGATACGCAGTATTTT
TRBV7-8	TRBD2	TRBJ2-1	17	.	CASSLKYYGTNNNEQFF	TGTGCCAGCAGCTTAAAATATTACGGGACTAATAACAATGAGCAGTTCTTC
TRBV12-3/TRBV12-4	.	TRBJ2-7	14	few	CASSDDRLDHEQYF	TGTGCCAGCAGTGATGACAGACTTGATCACGAGCAGTACTTC
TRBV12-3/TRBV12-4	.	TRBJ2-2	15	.	CASRDLATPPGELFF	TGTGCCAGCAGGGACTTAGCCACACCACCCGGGGAGCTGTTTTTT
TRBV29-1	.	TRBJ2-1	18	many	CSVEGWRDPQGYYNEQFF	TGCAGCGTTGAAGGTTGGCGGGACCCCCAAGGGTACTACAATGAGCAGTTCTTC
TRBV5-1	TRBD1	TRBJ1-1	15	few	CASSLKQGPRGEAFF	TGCGCCAGCAGCTTGAAACAGGGGCCTCGCGGTGAAGCTTTCTTT
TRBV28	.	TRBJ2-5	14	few	CASSWGGGEETQYF	TGTGCCAGCAGTTGGGGGGGCGGCGAAGAGACCCAGTACTTC
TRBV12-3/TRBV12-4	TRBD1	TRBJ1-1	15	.	CASSPGGRGDTEAFF	TGTGCCAGCAGTCCAGGGGGCCGGGGAGACACTGAAGCTTTCTTT
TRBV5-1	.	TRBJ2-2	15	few	CASSWGTENTGELFF	TGCGCCAGCAGCTGGGGGACGGAGAACACCGGGGAGCTGTTTTTT